Given below is one T cell receptor beta chain in context. This clone was seen a few times. Its antigen target is currently unknown. No much larger clonotype is one base removed from it; base qualities were not supplied. The cohort consisted of fewer than 700 healthy bone marrow donors. Cohort members were all nominally healthy when sampled, although unrecorded immune exposures were likely present. The donor tested CMV seronegative and was one of the 352 seronegative cohort members. A peripheral blood sample was collected from each donor, and TCR beta sequencing was performed on peripheral blood mononuclear cells. The Qiagen DNeasy Blood Extraction Kit was used to extract genomic DNA from the blood cell samples. This entry is derived from a study of cytomegalovirus exposure and HLA in healthy donors (dated by TCRdb to 2015 to 2018). Study-level background: According to an earlier analysis of several hundred of the donors, some 180 million T cells yielded roughly 100 million unique TCR beta sequences and less than 300 Gb of sequence data. About 310 gigabases of sequencing data and roughly 90 million unique TCR sequences were included in an early release covering about 620 HLA-typed donors. Of the roughly 420 genotyped donors, 81% were placed in the genetic ancestry cluster associated with self-reported Caucasian donors. The study aimed to test whether signatures of past pathogen exposure could be identified by cataloging public T cell receptors. Using immunosequencing, the study profiled T cell repertoires from about 610 subjects and related those repertoires to cytomegalovirus serostatus. A separate validation cohort of 90 to 150 different subjects was used in addition to the 666-subject first cohort. To predict cytomegalovirus infection status, the study brought together high-throughput TCR immunosequencing, statistical association of individual TCRs with disease status, and machine learning. A later analysis re-examined previously published TCR beta repertoires from roughly 650 donors and added high-resolution HLA genotyping to investigate patterns of TCR occurrence. Rather than using new phenotypic data, the later analysis identified candidate immune exposures from TCR beta sequences and from how often those sequences occurred across donors. An earlier analysis of 587 of the donors used high-throughput TCR beta sequencing to judge whether each TCR beta V gene segment behaved as functional or pseudogenic. Donor age, sex, ethnicity and CMV serostatus were compiled alongside the repertoire data. A later genetic analysis took genome-wide SNP genotypes for about 55% of the roughly 700 donors and used that subset as a discovery cohort. All discovery cohort repertoires had been generated using a single sequencing platform. Both class I and class II loci were covered by HLA typing, at four-digit resolution. The number of typed donors differed by locus: roughly 629-640 for A, B, C, DRB1 and DQB1; 500 to 550 for DQA1; roughly 600 for DPA1; and about 450 for DPB1. Several DR-DQ haplotypes were treated as single units for association and clustering because of strong linkage in the cohort. On average, roughly 240,000 unique TCR beta nucleotide sequences were sequenced per donor among 398 genotyped donors of the cohort, with roughly 19% of those sequences being non-productive. General conclusions and limits of the study: An association between a missense DCLRE1C variant and V-gene and J-gene trimming of TCR beta chains was found in a later genetic analysis and replicated in an independent cohort. Because HLA typing was unavailable for some donors at each locus, only the typed subset was used in association tests. In a later genetic analysis, fewer N-insertions in productive TCRs were reported among donors in an Asian-associated ancestry cluster than the approximately 670-donor mean. A later analysis reported that several top co-occurrence clusters appeared linked to parvovirus B19, influenza, CMV and Epstein-Barr virus. Linkage disequilibrium might explain the correlated functional status among segregating V segments, but an unknown experimental factor could not be ruled out. Across donors, most TCR sequences were observed very rarely, whereas some public TCRs were present in many individuals. The authors suggested that the approach could potentially be extended to other disease states and immunological phenotypes. According to a later analysis, most CMV-associated TCR beta chains appeared to be HLA-restricted, and the HLA associations seemed to be driven largely by CMV exposure. Broadly in line with IMGT annotations, most TCR beta V segments showed up in productive rearrangements about 87% or about 30% of the time in an earlier analysis of about 500 of the donors. According to a later analysis, TCR association rates differed among HLA loci, with DRB1 alleles showing the most associated TCRs and HLA-C alleles showing the fewest. A group of highly shared sequence variants was considered likely to be a technical artifact of the sequencing pipeline. In the study, 164 TCR beta chains were listed as associated with cytomegalovirus. For the cohort, immune exposure information was limited to CMV serostatus. In vitro tests confirmed that a few of the cytomegalovirus-associated TCR beta chains recognize cytomegalovirus antigens. A further reported finding was that TCR beta sequences accurately predicted the HLA-A and HLA-B alleles for most subjects in the first cohort. Cytomegalovirus status was reported to be diagnosed by the classifier with high specificity and sensitivity in both the original and validation cohorts. Presence/absence analyses assumed roughly uniform sequencing depth across donors, an assumption that may not hold. When HLA alleles, especially DR and DQ, strongly co-occurred, TCR associations were difficult to assign to individual alleles. Compared with equally common non-associated chains, HLA-associated TCR beta chains in a later analysis were more clonally expanded and had lower generation probabilities. Over 15 rarely observed V segments, including chromosome 9 orphons, were excluded from the earlier analysis of some 590 of the donors because counts were too low. This cohort had only TCR beta chains sequenced, and the lack of alpha or paired-chain data limited which features could be detected. At a false discovery rate of 0.05, a later analysis linked under 20,000 TCR beta sequences to specific HLA alleles.

The method was the immunoSEQ multiplex PCR assay. A mixture of 60 forward primers for TCR Vbeta segments and 13 reverse primers for TCR Jbeta segments was used in the multiplex PCR. A multiplex PCR assay on genomic DNA amplified the CDR3 region of rearranged TCR beta genes. The amplified TCR beta libraries were sequenced on the Illumina HiSeq System as 87-base-pair reads. The paper's data handling went like this. In a later analysis, some 80 million unique TCR beta chains were counted across the approximately 620 repertoires, and roughly 9.9 million of these chains were shared by at least two donors. A nearest-neighbor algorithm error-corrected the raw reads and collapsed the reads into unique sequences, merging closely related sequences to remove PCR and sequencing errors. CDR3 sequences were aligned to IMGT reference sequences to assign V, D and J gene segments. Each retained sequence needed at least a six-nucleotide match to both a V gene segment and a J gene segment. Rearrangements were classified as productive when the CDR3 lacked stop codons and remained in frame with V and J, and all other rearrangements were classified as non-productive. CDR3 was defined according to IMGT convention as the region running from the second conserved V-encoded cysteine to the conserved J-encoded phenylalanine. Sequences without an unambiguous match to a single V gene segment were excluded from the earlier analysis of about 630 of the donors. In an earlier analysis of 587 of the donors, V segments were called functional above 56.7% productive rearrangements and were called segregating when the between-donor standard deviation exceeded 5%. A statistical classification framework was built for diagnosing cytomegalovirus status from the catalog of TCR beta chain sequences. V and J gene assignment, in a later analysis, came from comparing TCR nucleotide sequences with IMGT/GENE-DB human TR gene sequences. A later analysis assigned CDR3 sequences and most-parsimonious VDJ recombination scenarios with the TCRdist pipeline. In a later analysis, every TCR beta chain was defined by the combination of its CDR3 amino acid sequence and its V-gene family, and reads without a unique V-gene family were dropped. As a way to deal with suspected cross-contamination and a sequencing artifact, a later analysis dropped approximately 570 nucleotide sequences that were highly shared and had low generation probability. In a later analysis, a clonal expansion index for each public chain was calculated from normalized within-repertoire ranks of inferred template counts. In a later analysis, generation probabilities were computed using a VDJ recombination model fitted to out-of-frame rearrangements, and the results were checked against IGoR. Hypergeometric tests were used in a later analysis to score TCR-TCR, TCR-HLA and TCR-CMV co-occurrence, with a repertoire-size bias correction applied to the TCR pairs. False discovery rates were estimated in a later analysis by permuting HLA or CMV assignments 20 times. In a later analysis, co-occurring TCRs were grouped using DBSCAN, and TCRdist sequence similarity was added for clustering within HLA-allele-positive subsets. Repertoires with fewer than 30,000 or more than 120,000 public chains, plus five repertoires with anomalous nucleotide sharing, were excluded from co-occurrence clustering. TCRdb re-hosts the immuneACCESS table, in-frame sequences only. Its copies lack some clones; in the studies checked, an unresolved V gene accounts for under half of them, and the cause for the rest is not known. V, J and clone size were drawn from that table, and D and trimming were deduced from the DNA. For this sample the table gives more than 130,000 clones, of which approximately 80% were detected only once. The ten most abundant clones make up just over 5% of the sample.

The TCR originated in a male donor in good health and CMV-seronegative. The sequenced sample was PBMCs.

The sequence in DNA is TGTGCCAGCAGCCACCCGACCGGGACAGGGAACGGCTACACCTTC. This translates into CASSHPTGTGNGYTF. The sequence is built from TRBV14 and TRBJ1-2; 9 nucleotides in the junction match TRBD1. The cysteine opens and the phenylalanine closes a CDR3 of 15 amino acids. Only CDR3 DNA remains: 45 bases, in frame from the first base. The germline V end is reduced by 3 bases and the J end by 8 bases; junction bases left unmatched: 10. The germline V gene gives CDR1 as SGHDN and CDR2 as FVKESK. The CDR3 plus the reference TRBV14 and TRBJ1-2 genes for the other parts give the full variable domain: EAGVTQFPSHSVIEKGQTVTLRCDPISGHDNLYWYRRVMGKEIKFLLHFVKESKQDESGMPNNRFLAERTGGTYSTLKVQPAELEDSGVYFCASSHPTGTGNGYTFGSGTRLTVV.